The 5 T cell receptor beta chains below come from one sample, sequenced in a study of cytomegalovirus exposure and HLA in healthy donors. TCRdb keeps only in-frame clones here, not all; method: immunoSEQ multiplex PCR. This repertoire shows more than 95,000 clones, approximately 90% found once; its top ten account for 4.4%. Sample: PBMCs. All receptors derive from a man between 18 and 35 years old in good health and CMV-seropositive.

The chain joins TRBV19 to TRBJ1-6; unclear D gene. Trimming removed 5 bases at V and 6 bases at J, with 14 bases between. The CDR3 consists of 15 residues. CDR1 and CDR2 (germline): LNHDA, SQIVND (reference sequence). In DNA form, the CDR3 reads TGTGCCAGTAGTTCCCCGGCAGGTGCTAATTCACCCCTCCACTTT. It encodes CASSSPAGANSPLHF.

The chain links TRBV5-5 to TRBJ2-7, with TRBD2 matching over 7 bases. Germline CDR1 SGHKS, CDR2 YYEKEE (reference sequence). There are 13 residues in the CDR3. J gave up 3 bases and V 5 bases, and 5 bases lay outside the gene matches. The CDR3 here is CASRSRGSYEQYF. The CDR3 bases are TGTGCCAGCAGATCCCGCGGGAGCTACGAGCAGTACTTC.

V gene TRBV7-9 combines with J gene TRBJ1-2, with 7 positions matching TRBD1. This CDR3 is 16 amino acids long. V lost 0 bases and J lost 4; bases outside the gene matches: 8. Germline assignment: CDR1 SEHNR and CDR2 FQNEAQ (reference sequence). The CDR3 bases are TGTGCCAGCAGCTTAGCAGACAGGGAAAGACTCTATGGCTACACCTTC. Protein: CASSLADRERLYGYTF.

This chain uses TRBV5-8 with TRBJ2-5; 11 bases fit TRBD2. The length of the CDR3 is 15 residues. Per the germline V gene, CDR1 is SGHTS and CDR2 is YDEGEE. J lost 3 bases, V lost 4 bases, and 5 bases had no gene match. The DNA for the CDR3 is TGTGCCAGCAGCCGAGGGACTAGCGGAGAAGAGACCCAGTACTTC. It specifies CASSRGTSGEETQYF. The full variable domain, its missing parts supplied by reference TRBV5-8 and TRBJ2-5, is EAGVTQSPTHLIKTRGQQATLRCSPISGHTSVYWYQQALGLGLQFLLWYDEGEERNRGNFPPRFSGRQFPNYSSELNVNALELEDSALYLCASSRGTSGEETQYFGPGTRLLVL.

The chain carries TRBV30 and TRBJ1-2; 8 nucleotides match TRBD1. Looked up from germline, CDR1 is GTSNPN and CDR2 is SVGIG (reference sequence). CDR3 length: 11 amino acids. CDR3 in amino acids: CAVDRGKGYTF. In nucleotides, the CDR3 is TGTGCGGTTGACAGGGGCAAGGGCTACACCTTC.